This T cell receptor (beta chain) originates from a study of response to subunit inactivated influenza vaccine. Points on this clonotype: Its antigen is as yet unknown.

Trimming left V 3 bases short and J 6 bases short, with 13 bases between. The CDR3 covers 13 residues. The germline V gene encodes CDR1 GTSNPN and CDR2 SVGIG (reference sequence). Findings and caveats of the study: A suggestion made by the authors is that each seasonal influenza vaccination recruits few new T cells.

TCRdb analysed the RT-PCR reads with MiXCR anew, one entry per CDR3 protein. The sample includes about 610,000 distinct CDR3 sequences, around 13% of them seen just once. This sample comprised PBMCs from blood, obtained 12 days after vaccination. This sequence joins TRBV30 and TRBJ2-3; D is unresolved. The receptor was derived from a man aged 50 to 60 who received an inactivated influenza vaccine. CDR3 in DNA: TGTGCCTGGAGATACGATCTGGGGGATACGCAGTATTTT. Its translation is CAWRYDLGDTQYF.